This TCR beta chain comes out of a study of shared clonotypes between healthy human individuals. Study observations and caveats: An anticipated effect of sequencing depth on clonotype sharing among donors was recognized. Only blood was sampled, and tissue TCR repertoires likely differ from blood ones.

As concerns this clone: Its antigen remains unknown.

The V gene's germline CDR1 is SEHNR and CDR2 FQNEAQ (reference sequence). This CDR3 region has 15 residues. V shed 5 bases and J shed 2 bases, with 13 bases lying between them. All donors were healthy HIV-negative adults lacking recent acute infections or vaccinations. PCR replicates performed on unsorted PBMC used 300 ng DNA, 30,000 or so T cell genomes. The data were produced by immunoSEQ multiplex PCR, yet TCRdb's version contains in-frame clones alone and is incomplete. Counted here are about 490,000 clones, 79% occurring once; the ten biggest clones make up less than 15%. Sequencing was done on a sample of PBMCs. J is TRBJ2-1 and V is TRBV7-9, with D hard to call. This sequence was found in a middle-aged woman in good health. Some clones in this sample may be carry-over from other donors' samples. CDR3 DNA: TGTGCCAGCAGCCCGAGAGGTACAGCCTACAATGAGCAGTTCTTC. Amino acids: CASSPRGTAYNEQFF.